Only a few counts were recorded for the clone carrying this T cell receptor (beta chain). The source of the sample is a study of control samples from healthy donors and cancer patients. Repertoires were generated with immunoSEQ multiplex PCR, while TCRdb's copy carries only in-frame clones and drops some. The sample includes about 150,000 clones, 80% to 95% of them seen just once. Trimming removed 11 bases at V and 4 bases at J, with 12 bases between. The germline CDR1 and CDR2 sequences are MNHNS and SASEGT. CDR3 size: 13 residues. The chain has TRBV6-1 and TRBJ1-6; D gene unclear. The material sequenced was blood. The TCR was taken from a man aged 18 to 30 in good health. The CDR3 reads CAGARDYNSPLHF. CDR3 coding DNA: TGTGCCGGAGCTCGGGATTATAATTCACCCCTCCACTTT.